The T cell receptor beta chain under discussion was sequenced for a study of cytotoxic CD8 clonotypes in ibrutinib-treated CLL. Study outcomes and limitations: The study found clonality rose at ibrutinib response, then fell toward baseline at progression. Public clonotypes occurred uncommonly; on treatment, they contracted or remained stable. Patients with sustained remission and those progressing were sampled at differing times.

The CDR3 loop spans 15 amino acids. The germline V gene encodes CDR1 LGHNA and CDR2 YNFKEQ. Profiling relied on immunoSEQ multiplex PCR, and the TCRdb table lists in-frame clones only, not all of them. The sample holds about 160,000 clones; roughly 80% are singletons and the top ten take approximately 2%. A remark on this clone: No antigen is known for it. A junction end diverges from the germline sequence, so it may reflect a read error.

The chain employs TRBV4-2 and TRBJ2-5; unclear D gene. The material sequenced was PBMCs, taken after 12 months of ibrutinib treatment. This TCR derives from a human donor with chronic lymphocytic leukemia. The CDR3 is CASSQVRPTRPTRYF. CDR3 bases: TGTGCCAGCAGCCAAGTTAGACCGACCCGGCCGACCCGGTACTTC.